The 12 T cell receptor beta chains below come from one sample, sequenced in a study of OX40 agonist ivuxolimab in advanced cancers. Generated by immunoSEQ multiplex PCR, the TCRdb table keeps only in-frame clones and is missing some. The sample has tens of thousands of clones, approximately 81% seen once. The specimen was CD4+ or CD8+ T cells sorted from blood, collected in a trial of the OX40 agonist ivuxolimab. These receptors all come from an adult with an advanced solid tumor such as melanoma, head and neck, liver or kidney cancer.

The chain uses TRBV13 and TRBJ1-3; D ambiguous. The CDR3 contains 16 residues. Germline V gene sequence: CDR1 PRHDT, CDR2 FYEKMQ (reference sequence). V gave up 0 bases and J gave up 4 bases, with 13 bases separating them. The CDR3 region is CASSLGLGEFGNTIYF. The CDR3 DNA reads as TGTGCCAGCAGCTTAGGGCTTGGGGAATTCGGAAACACCATATATTTT.

The sample holds a few counts of this clone. The chain carries TRBV4-3 and TRBJ2-7; 10 nucleotides agree with TRBD1. The CDR3 sequence is 18 residues long. V shed 0 bases, J shed 1 base, and the junction held 9 bases outside the gene matches. Germline CDR1 is LGHNA and CDR2 is YSLEER. CDR3 loop: CASSQDLPGTGVSYEQYF. The CDR3 region has the DNA TGCGCCAGCAGCCAAGACCTCCCAGGGACAGGGGTTTCCTACGAGCAGTACTTC.

The V gene is TRBV4-1, the J gene TRBJ1-2; no firm D call. The CDR3 spans 17 residues. From germline, CDR1 is MGHRA and CDR2 YSYEKL. V was trimmed by 4 bases and J by 1 base, leaving 19 bases between them. The CDR3 is CASSPTFRRENNYGYTF. In nucleotides, the CDR3 is TGCGCCAGCAGCCCAACCTTCAGACGGGAGAATAACTATGGCTACACCTTC.

The rearrangement uses TRBV5-1 and TRBJ1-2; 9 bases fit TRBD1. Germline V lookup: CDR1 SGHRS, CDR2 YFSETQ. This CDR3 contains 16 residues. V shed 0 bases and J 5 bases; nucleotides not matched to a gene: 8. The CDR3 sequence: CASSLGVQGASYGYTF. DNA for the CDR3: TGCGCCAGCAGCTTGGGGGTACAGGGGGCGTCATATGGCTACACCTTC.

V gene TRBV5-1 combines with J gene TRBJ2-3; D remains unclear. V was pared by 3 bases and J by 0 bases, with 11 bases between. This CDR3 has 15 amino acids. Germline CDR1 is SGHRS and CDR2 is YFSETQ. The CDR3 DNA reads as TGCGCCAGCAGCTCGCAGGATACTAGCACAGATACGCAGTATTTT. This codes for CASSSQDTSTDTQYF.

The chain combines TRBV7-3 with TRBJ2-2, with D possibly called TRBD1 or TRBD2 (5 bases each). The CDR3 runs to 14 residues. The germline gives CDR1 SGHTA, CDR2 FQGTGA. V shed 4 bases and J shed 0 bases, with 6 bases lying between them. CDR3 DNA: TGTGCCAGCAGCTCGGGACCGAACACCGGGGAGCTGTTTTTT. Its translation: CASSSGPNTGELFF.

This clone was detected only a few times. The chain uses TRBV14 and TRBJ2-5; D remains unclear. The V end lost 0 bases, the J end lost 10 bases, and 12 bases lay between the germline ends. The CDR3 covers 13 residues. Germline CDR1 SGHDN, CDR2 FVKESK. The CDR3 sequence is CASSQDRLSVQYF. As DNA, the CDR3 is TGTGCCAGCAGCCAAGATAGACTCTCAGTCCAGTACTTC.

The gene calls are TRBV2 and TRBJ2-1; 13 bases are shared with TRBD2. V was pared by 6 bases and J by 9 bases, with 11 bases of the junction left unmatched. The CDR3 is 16 residues long. CDR1 and CDR2 from the germline V gene are SNHLY and FYNNEI. CDR3 bases: TGTGCCAGCAGGACCGGGACTAGCGGGATACAGGGTGAGCAGTTCTTC. This codes for CASRTGTSGIQGEQFF.

The rearrangement joins TRBV11-2 to TRBJ2-1, with 11 bases fitting TRBD2. The V and J ends lost 4 bases and 5 bases, in that order; junction bases with no gene match: 7. CDR1 and CDR2 (germline): SGHAT, FQNNGV. This CDR3 is 16 amino acids long. CDR3 residues: CASSSPGLAVHNEQFF. The CDR3 region has the DNA TGTGCCAGCAGCTCGCCGGGACTAGCGGTCCACAATGAGCAGTTCTTC.

This clone appeared a few times. This sequence joins TRBV11-3 and TRBJ2-7; 10 bases fit TRBD2. The V and J ends lost 4 bases and 2 bases, in that order; junction bases with no gene match: 5. Germline assignment: CDR1 SGHNT and CDR2 YENEEA. The CDR3 covers 15 residues. The DNA of the CDR3 is TGTGCCAGCAGCTCGTTAGCGGGAGGCACCTACGAGCAGTACTTC. Its translation is CASSSLAGGTYEQYF.

The genes are TRBV11-2 and TRBJ2-2, with D maybe TRBD2 (5 bases). From germline, CDR1 is SGHAT and CDR2 FQNNGV. V was pared by 4 bases and J by 7 bases, with 13 bases between. This CDR3 is built from 14 residues. In nucleotides, the CDR3 is TGTGCCAGCAGCTCAGATCCGGGAATCGGGGAGCTGTTTTTT. This encodes CASSSDPGIGELFF.

The V call is TRBV7-2, the J call TRBJ1-2, with TRBD1 matching over 7 bases. This CDR3 contains 13 residues. The V gene end was trimmed by 7 bases and the J gene end by 5 bases; junction bases not matched to a gene: 7. Germline V gives CDR1 SGHTA, CDR2 FQGNSA. CDR3: CASTSGGVYGYTF. The CDR3 coding sequence is TGTGCCAGCACCTCAGGGGGGGTTTATGGCTACACCTTC.